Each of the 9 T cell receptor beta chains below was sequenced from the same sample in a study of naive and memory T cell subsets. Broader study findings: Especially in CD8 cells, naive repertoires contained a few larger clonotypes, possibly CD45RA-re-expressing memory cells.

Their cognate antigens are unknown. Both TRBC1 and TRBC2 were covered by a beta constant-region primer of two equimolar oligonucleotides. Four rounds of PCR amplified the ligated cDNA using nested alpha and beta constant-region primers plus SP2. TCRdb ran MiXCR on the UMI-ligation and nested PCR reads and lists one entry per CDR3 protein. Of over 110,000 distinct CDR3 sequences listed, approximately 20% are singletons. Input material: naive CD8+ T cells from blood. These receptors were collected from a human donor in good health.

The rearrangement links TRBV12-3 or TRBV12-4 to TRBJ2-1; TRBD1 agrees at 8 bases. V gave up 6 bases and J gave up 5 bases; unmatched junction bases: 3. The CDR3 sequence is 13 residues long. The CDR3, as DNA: TGTGCCAGCAGCGACAGGGGCCACAATGAGCAGTTCTTC. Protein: CASSDRGHNEQFF.

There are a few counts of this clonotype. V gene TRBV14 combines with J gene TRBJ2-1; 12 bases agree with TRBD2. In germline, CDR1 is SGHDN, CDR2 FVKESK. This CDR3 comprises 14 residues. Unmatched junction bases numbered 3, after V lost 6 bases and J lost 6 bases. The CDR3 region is CASRTSGSVNEQFF. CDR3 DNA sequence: TGTGCCAGCAGGACTAGCGGGAGTGTCAATGAGCAGTTCTTC.

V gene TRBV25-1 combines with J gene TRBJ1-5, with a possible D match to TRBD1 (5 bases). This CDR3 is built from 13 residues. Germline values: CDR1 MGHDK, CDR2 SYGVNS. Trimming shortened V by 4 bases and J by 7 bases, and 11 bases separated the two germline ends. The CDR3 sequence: CASSVGGHQPQHF. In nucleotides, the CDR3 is TGTGCCAGCAGTGTCGGGGGTCACCAGCCCCAGCATTTT.

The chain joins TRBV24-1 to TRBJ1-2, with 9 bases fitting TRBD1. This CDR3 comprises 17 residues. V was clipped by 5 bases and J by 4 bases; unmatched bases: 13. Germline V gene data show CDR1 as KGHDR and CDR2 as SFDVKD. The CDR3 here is CATSAGTGTKGGYGYTF. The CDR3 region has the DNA TGTGCCACCAGTGCCGGGACAGGGACTAAGGGAGGCTATGGCTACACCTTC.

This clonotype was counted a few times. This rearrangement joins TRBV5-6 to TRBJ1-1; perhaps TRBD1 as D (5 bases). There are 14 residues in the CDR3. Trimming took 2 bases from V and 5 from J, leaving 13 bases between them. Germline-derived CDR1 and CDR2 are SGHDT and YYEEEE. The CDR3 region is CASSFEGIGTEAFF. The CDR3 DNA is TGTGCCAGCAGCTTCGAGGGGATCGGGACTGAAGCTTTCTTT.

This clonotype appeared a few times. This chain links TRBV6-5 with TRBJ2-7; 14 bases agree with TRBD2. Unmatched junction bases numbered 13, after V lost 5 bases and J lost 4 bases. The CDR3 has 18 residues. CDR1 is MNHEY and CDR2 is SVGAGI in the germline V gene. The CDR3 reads CASSGGLAGGWGSYEQYF. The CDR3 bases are TGTGCCAGCAGTGGCGGACTAGCGGGGGGATGGGGTTCGTACGAGCAGTACTTC.

The CDR3 bases are TGTGCCAGCAGCTTAGCGTTAGATCAGCCCCAGCATTTT. Translation gives CASSLALDQPQHF. This chain links TRBV7-6 with TRBJ1-5, with no clear D. Germline V gives CDR1 SGHVS, CDR2 FNYEAQ. This CDR3 is 13 amino acids long. V was clipped by 0 bases and J by 5 bases, with 5 bases between them.

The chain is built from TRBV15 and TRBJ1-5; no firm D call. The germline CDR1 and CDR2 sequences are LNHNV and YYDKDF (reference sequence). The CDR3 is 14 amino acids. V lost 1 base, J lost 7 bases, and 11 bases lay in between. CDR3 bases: TGTGCCACCAGCAGAGCCAACTCCGGACAGCCCCAGCATTTT. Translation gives CATSRANSGQPQHF.

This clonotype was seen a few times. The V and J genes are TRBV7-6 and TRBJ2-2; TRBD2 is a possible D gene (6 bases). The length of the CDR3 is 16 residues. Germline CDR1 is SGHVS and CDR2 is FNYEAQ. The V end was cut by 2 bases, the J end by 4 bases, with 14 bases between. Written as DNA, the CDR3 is TGTGCCAGCAGCTTATCGGGGGTGGGGAGCACCGGGGAGCTGTTTTTT. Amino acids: CASSLSGVGSTGELFF.